Presented here are 25 T cell receptor beta chains from one specimen sequenced in a study of early T cells in non-severe SARS-CoV-2 infection (dated by TCRdb to the early 2020s). To prepare the library, 5' RACE was applied. Sequencer: NextSeq 500. TCRdb's own reprocessing of the public reads used fastp at Q25 and MiXCR and kept productive beta chains. Every distinct CDR3 protein forms one entry, paired with its most common genes and DNA. The sample table records 35,000 to 45,000 distinct CDR3 sequences; roughly 6% of these occur just once. Around 7.7% of the sample is in the top ten clones. The sample in question was whole blood, obtained at baseline. The origin of the receptors is an adult who was a healthcare worker with PCR-confirmed SARS-CoV-2 infection or an uninfected control (not recorded which).

This clonotype was seen more than once but under ten times. The chain couples TRBV27 to TRBJ1-1; no definite D call. The CDR3 is made up of 16 amino acids. Trimming removed 3 bases at V and 1 base at J, with 15 bases between. Germline loops: CDR1 MNHEY, CDR2 SMNVEV (reference sequence). The CDR3 DNA sequence: TGTGCCAGCAGTTTGGGATGGACTGGCCGGAACACTGAAGCTTTCTTT. Translation gives CASSLGWTGRNTEAFF.

This clonotype was counted ten times or more. The chain couples TRBV12-3 or TRBV12-4 to TRBJ1-2, with D possibly matching TRBD1 (6 bases). V lost 3 bases to trimming and J lost 4 bases, with 9 bases between them. CDR3 size: 13 residues. CDR3 residues: CASSLMGAYGYTF. The CDR3 DNA reads TGTGCCAGCAGTTTGATGGGGGCCTATGGCTACACCTTC.

The V call is TRBV12-3 or TRBV12-4, the J call TRBJ2-2; 9 bases are a match to TRBD2. This CDR3 contains 14 residues. J gave up 7 bases and V 7 bases, and 7 bases lay outside the gene matches. The CDR3 reads CASKSISGGGELFF. The CDR3 DNA is TGTGCCAGCAAATCCATTAGCGGGGGCGGGGAGCTGTTTTTT.

This clonotype has at least ten counts. J is TRBJ2-1 and V is TRBV14; 8 bases are a match to TRBD2. The junction had 18 bases not matched to a gene; V was cut back by 8 bases and J by 6 bases. The germline gives CDR1 SGHDN, CDR2 FVKESK. The CDR3 totals 17 residues. CDR3 in DNA: TGTGCCAGCCGCGACTACCGGGGGGGCAGTACGGGCAATGAGCAGTTCTTC. Translation gives CASRDYRGGSTGNEQFF.

This clonotype was seen at least ten times. This chain connects TRBV28 to TRBJ2-3; no definite D call. Germline V gene sequence: CDR1 MDHEN, CDR2 SYDVKM. Trimming left V 8 bases short and J 2 bases short, with 8 bases between. The CDR3 contains 12 residues. CDR3 amino acids: CASQKDTDTQYF. DNA of the CDR3: TGTGCCAGCCAGAAAGACACAGATACGCAGTATTTT.

This clonotype was recorded a few times. The chain uses TRBV28 and TRBJ1-1; D is undetermined. Germline CDR1 is MDHEN and CDR2 is SYDVKM. The CDR3 runs 13 residues. Trimming took off 1 base at V and 6 bases at J, with 9 bases between the two ends. The CDR3: CASSLYAAPEAFF. CDR3 DNA sequence: TGTGCCAGCAGTTTATACGCAGCGCCTGAAGCTTTCTTT.

The chain carries TRBV13 and TRBJ1-4; perhaps TRBD1 as D (6 bases). The V gene's germline CDR1 is PRHDT and CDR2 FYEKMQ (reference sequence). The CDR3 sequence is 13 residues long. Trimming shortened V by 6 bases and J by 6 bases, and 11 bases separated the two germline ends. As DNA, the CDR3 is TGTGCCAGCAGGACAACAGGGCATGAAAAACTGTTTTTT. Its protein is CASRTTGHEKLFF.

This clonotype has a count of ten or more. The chain recombines TRBV20-1 with TRBJ2-5; 11 nucleotides match TRBD2. V trimming: 0 bases; J trimming: 5 bases; junction bases outside the gene matches: 2. The germline V gene encodes CDR1 DFQATT and CDR2 SNEGSKA (reference sequence). The CDR3 spans 14 residues. In DNA, the CDR3 is TGCAGTGCTAGAGATAGCGGGGGGGTGGAGACCCAGTACTTC. The encoded protein is CSARDSGGVETQYF.

The table lists this clonotype with many counts. The gene calls are TRBV7-2 and TRBJ2-7; weak D call: TRBD2 (6 bases). The CDR3 contains 13 residues. CDR1 is SGHTA, CDR2 FQGNSA, per germline. V was pared by 8 bases and J by 3 bases, with 14 bases between. For the CDR3, the DNA is TGTGCCAGCTTTCCGACTAGAAGCTACGAGCAGTACTTC. Protein sequence: CASFPTRSYEQYF.

This clonotype was seen repeatedly, ten times or more. This rearrangement joins TRBV7-8 to TRBJ1-5, with 9 nucleotides matching TRBD1. CDR3 length: 18 residues. V was clipped by 5 bases and J by 7 bases; unmatched bases: 18. Germline V lookup: CDR1 SGHVS, CDR2 FQNEAQ. The CDR3 DNA reads as TGTGCCAGCAGCAGCAGGCCGGGACAGGGCTCGGTCCGACAGCCCCAGCATTTT. It codes for CASSSRPGQGSVRQPQHF.

The table lists this clonotype with a few counts. This rearrangement joins TRBV12-3 or TRBV12-4 to TRBJ1-2; 7 bases are a match to TRBD1. The CDR3 totals 17 residues. The V gene end was trimmed by 5 bases and the J gene end by 6 bases; junction bases not matched to a gene: 18. The chain's CDR3 is CASSPDRAKSQRNGYTF. CDR3 nucleotides: TGTGCCAGCAGTCCCGACAGGGCTAAATCGCAGCGGAATGGCTACACCTTC.

This clonotype was observed many times. The rearrangement links TRBV2 to TRBJ2-5; 11 nucleotides line up with TRBD2. The CDR3 extends over 14 amino acids. V lost 2 bases to trimming and J lost 6 bases; unmatched junction nucleotides: 2. Germline CDR1 SNHLY, CDR2 FYNNEI. This chain's CDR3 is CASSETSGGQTQYF. The CDR3 nucleotides read TGTGCCAGCAGTGAAACTAGCGGGGGACAGACCCAGTACTTC.

The table lists this clonotype with many counts. This chain joins TRBV20-1 and TRBJ2-1; TRBD2 aligns across 7 bases. V lost 0 bases to trimming and J lost 0 bases; unmatched junction nucleotides: 8. This CDR3 comprises 17 residues. Germline CDR1 DFQATT, CDR2 SNEGSKA (reference sequence). DNA of the CDR3: TGCAGTGCTAGAGATTTAAGACGCGGGAGCTCCTACAATGAGCAGTTCTTC. Residues: CSARDLRRGSSYNEQFF.

The chain uses TRBV6-6 and TRBJ2-2; possible D gene TRBD1, 5 bases. CDR1 is MNHNY and CDR2 is SVGAGI in the germline V gene (reference sequence). V was pared by 0 bases and J by 2 bases, with 16 bases between. The CDR3 sequence is 18 residues long. The CDR3 protein is CASSYSRWQGDNTGELFF. In DNA, the CDR3 is TGTGCCAGCAGTTACTCGCGCTGGCAGGGCGATAACACCGGGGAGCTGTTTTTT.

This clonotype was found a few times. This chain joins TRBV10-3 and TRBJ2-7; D is undetermined. The CDR3 runs to 10 residues. The V end was cut by 6 bases, the J end by 3 bases, with 3 bases between. The germline V gene encodes CDR1 ENHRY and CDR2 SYGVKD. The CDR3 region has the DNA TGTGCCATCAGGTACTACGAGCAGTACTTC. Amino acids: CAIRYYEQYF.

The genes are TRBV30 and TRBJ2-3; D is ambiguous. CDR3 length: 12 amino acids. Trimming left V 2 bases short and J 5 bases short, with 8 bases between. From germline, CDR1 is GTSNPN and CDR2 SVGIG (reference sequence). CDR3 coding DNA: TGTGCCTGGAGTCCCCCCGGAGATACGCAGTATTTT. Translating gives CAWSPPGDTQYF.

This clonotype was counted at least ten times. The gene calls are TRBV28 and TRBJ1-4; D possibly corresponds to TRBD1 (6 bases). The CDR3 has 16 amino acids. In germline, CDR1 is MDHEN, CDR2 SYDVKM. V lost 5 bases, J lost 4 bases, and 17 bases lay in between. CDR3 loop: CASSQPSRGINEKLFF. The CDR3 DNA sequence: TGTGCCAGCAGTCAACCTTCCAGGGGCATTAATGAAAAACTGTTTTTT.

This chain uses TRBV6-6 with TRBJ1-5, with 7 positions matching TRBD1. Trimming cost V 0 bases and J 3 bases; bases outside gene matches: 2. This CDR3 is 15 amino acids long. The germline gives CDR1 MNHNY, CDR2 SVGAGI (reference sequence). The CDR3 sequence is CASSYSTGNNQPQHF. CDR3 nucleotides: TGTGCCAGCAGTTACTCGACAGGGAACAATCAGCCCCAGCATTTT.

In its sample, this clonotype was seen many times. CDR3: CASSLGQGRDEQFF. DNA of the CDR3: TGCGCCAGCAGCTTAGGACAGGGGAGGGATGAGCAGTTCTTC. V is TRBV5-1 and J is TRBJ2-1; 9 nucleotides agree with TRBD1. The CDR3 sequence is 14 residues long. The V gene's germline CDR1 is SGHRS and CDR2 YFSETQ. The J segment lost 8 bases and the V segment lost 2 bases, leaving 5 bases of the junction unmatched.

The CDR3 sequence is CASSYRQGGEKLFF. The CDR3 DNA reads TGTGCCAGCAGCTACCGACAGGGTGGTGAAAAACTGTTTTTT. The chain recombines TRBV7-9 with TRBJ1-4; 7 bases fit TRBD1. The CDR3 is 14 amino acids. Germline CDR1 reads SEHNR; CDR2 reads FQNEAQ (reference sequence). V shed 4 bases, J shed 7 bases, and the junction held 6 bases outside the gene matches.

This clonotype has at least ten counts. V gene TRBV11-3 combines with J gene TRBJ2-3, with D unresolved. The CDR3 consists of 14 residues. CDR1 and CDR2 from the germline V gene are SGHNT and YENEEA. V was shortened by 5 bases and J by 0 bases, with 9 bases between the two germline ends. CDR3 DNA: TGTGCCAGCAGCCCAGGACGTAGCACAGATACGCAGTATTTT. This translates into CASSPGRSTDTQYF.

The V call is TRBV5-5, the J call TRBJ2-5; tentative D call: TRBD1 (5 bases). V shed 2 bases and J shed 1 base, with 6 bases lying between them. Germline V gene data show CDR1 as SGHKS and CDR2 as YYEKEE (reference sequence). CDR3 size: 13 residues. CDR3 sequence (DNA): TGTGCCAGCAGCTTTGGGGCCCAAGAGACCCAGTACTTC. Translating gives CASSFGAQETQYF.

In this sample, this clonotype turned up many times. The V gene is TRBV7-9, the J gene TRBJ1-1; D is unresolved. The CDR3 runs to 12 residues. Between the trimmed V and J ends, which lost 1 base and 11 bases, there was a span of 11 bases. CDR1 is SEHNR and CDR2 is FQNEAQ in the germline V gene (reference sequence). The CDR3 DNA sequence: TGTGCCAGCAGCTTAGGCCCACCTGGGGCTTTCTTT. The encoded protein is CASSLGPPGAFF.

This clonotype came up many times. The chain uses TRBV28 and TRBJ2-7; unclear D gene. V lost 7 bases and J 0 bases, leaving 13 bases between the germline ends. CDR1 MDHEN and CDR2 SYDVKM come from the germline V gene. The CDR3 runs to 14 residues. The CDR3 loop is CASTPLVSSYEQYF. The CDR3 coding sequence is TGTGCCAGCACCCCCCTTGTCAGCTCCTACGAGCAGTACTTC.

This clonotype was found a few times. CDR3 sequence: CSAKRELGADTQYF. DNA of the CDR3: TGCAGTGCTAAAAGGGAACTAGGCGCAGATACGCAGTATTTT. V gene TRBV20-1 combines with J gene TRBJ2-3, with D perhaps TRBD2 (5 bases). Trimming removed 4 bases at V and 4 bases at J, with 15 bases between. The CDR3 sequence is 14 residues long. Germline lookup yields CDR1 DFQATT and CDR2 SNEGSKA (reference sequence).